This entry lists 24 T cell receptor beta chains sequenced from one sample in a study of CD8 T cells in Susac syndrome. RNA was extracted with the RNeasy kit, and a quantity of about 0.45 to 1 ug was reverse transcribed using random hexamers. TCRdb independently ran MiXCR on the immunoSEQ multiplex PCR reads; one entry per CDR3 protein. The sample includes roughly 250,000 distinct CDR3 sequences, almost 97% seen only once; the top ten take approximately 0.1%. Sequences were obtained from CD4+ T cells from PBMCs. These receptors were taken from a human donor with Susac syndrome.

V gene TRBV12-3 or TRBV12-4 combines with J gene TRBJ2-5; the match to TRBD1 covers 7 bases. The CDR3 covers 15 residues. V was pared by 6 bases and J by 3 bases, with 10 bases of the junction left unmatched. The CDR3 DNA sequence: TGTGCCAGCAGACCTGCGGACAGGAGCAAAGAGACCCAGTACTTC. Its translation is CASRPADRSKETQYF.

This chain links TRBV30 with TRBJ2-5; D is uncertain. The CDR3 length is 16 residues. The V gene lost 2 bases and the J gene lost 4 bases, with 20 bases spanning the gap. CDR1 is GTSNPN and CDR2 is SVGIG in the germline V gene (reference sequence). DNA for the CDR3: TGTGCCTGGAGTCCCCCCGGCGGAAGTAGAAGAGAGACCCAGTACTTC. Its translation is CAWSPPGGSRRETQYF. Variable domain in full (rest from reference TRBV30 and TRBJ2-5): SQTIHQWPATLVQPVGSPLSLECTVEGTSNPNLYWYRQAAGRGLQLLFYSVGIGQISSEVPQNLSASRPQDRQFILSSKKLLLSDSGFYLCAWSPPGGSRRETQYFGPGTRLLVL.

The gene calls are TRBV3-1 and TRBJ1-2; D call uncertain. The CDR3 totals 14 residues. Trimming cost V 3 bases and J 6 bases, with 14 bases left between them. Germline lookup yields CDR1 LGHDT and CDR2 YNNKEL (reference sequence). The CDR3 here is CASSQFGSYHGYTF. The CDR3 DNA reads TGTGCCAGCAGCCAGTTTGGCTCTTATCATGGCTACACCTTC.

This chain connects TRBV9 to TRBJ2-7; 9 bases line up with TRBD1. Germline loops: CDR1 SGDLS, CDR2 YYNGEE. The CDR3 extends over 14 amino acids. V lost 4 bases, J lost 2 bases, and 4 bases stayed unmatched. The CDR3, as DNA: TGTGCCAGCAGCCCCGGGACAGGGACCTACGAGCAGTACTTC. Its translation: CASSPGTGTYEQYF. Filled out from reference TRBV9 and TRBJ2-7, the complete variable domain reads DSGVTQTPKHLITATGQRVTLRCSPRSGDLSVYWYQQSLDQGLQFLIQYYNGEERAKGNILERFSAQQFPDLHSELNLSSLELGDSALYFCASSPGTGTYEQYFGPGTRLTVT.

This sequence joins TRBV6-5 and TRBJ1-2; 7 bases map to TRBD1. Per the germline V gene, CDR1 is MNHEY and CDR2 is SVGAGI. This CDR3 is 14 amino acids long. J gave up 8 bases and V 5 bases, and 11 bases lay outside the gene matches. The CDR3 loop is CASSRQTGSLGYTF. The CDR3, as DNA: TGTGCCAGCAGTAGACAGACAGGGTCCTTGGGCTACACCTTC.

The chain links TRBV14 to TRBJ2-6; no firm D call. This CDR3 comprises 15 residues. Germline V gene data show CDR1 as SGHDN and CDR2 as FVKESK. Deletions cut 4 bases from V and 0 bases from J, with 7 bases between. CDR3 protein: CASSPLYSGANVLTF. The CDR3 DNA follows: TGTGCCAGCAGCCCTTTATACTCTGGGGCCAACGTCCTGACTTTC.

The chain combines TRBV12-3 or TRBV12-4 with TRBJ2-2, with 9 bases aligning to TRBD1. Losses at the gene ends were 6 bases for V and 3 bases for J; bases not matched to a gene: 8. This CDR3 has 16 residues. DNA of the CDR3: TGTGCCAGCAGCAACAGGGGGCAGGGGGACACCGGGGAGCTGTTTTTT. Translation: CASSNRGQGDTGELFF.

This chain connects TRBV28 to TRBJ2-1; TRBD2 is a possible D gene (5 bases). V lost 3 bases, J lost 15 bases, and 15 bases lay in between. In germline, CDR1 is MDHEN, CDR2 SYDVKM. This CDR3 spans 12 amino acids. CDR3 loop: CASSFGVLGMFF. As DNA, the CDR3 is TGTGCCAGCAGTTTCGGGGTTCTTGGCATGTTCTTC. Full variable domain (remainder filled in from reference TRBV28 and TRBJ2-1): DVKVTQSSRYLVKRTGEKVFLECVQDMDHENMFWYRQDPGLGLRLIYFSYDVKMKEKGDIPEGYSVSREKKERFSLILESASTNQTSMYLCASSFGVLGMFFGPGTRLTVL.

The chain combines TRBV14 with TRBJ2-1; D not resolved. The ends were cut back, 0 bases at V and 9 bases at J, with 9 bases in the middle. Per the germline V gene, CDR1 is SGHDN and CDR2 is FVKESK. CDR3 length: 13 residues. CDR3 in DNA: TGTGCCAGCAGCCAAGATCTCGTGAGTGAGCAGTTCTTC. Translating gives CASSQDLVSEQFF.

This rearrangement joins TRBV5-1 to TRBJ2-3; D is unclear. The CDR3 extends over 15 amino acids. CDR1 SGHRS and CDR2 YFSETQ come from the germline V gene. V was clipped by 1 base and J by 5 bases, with 14 bases between them. The CDR3 is CASSLWSLQLDTQYF. DNA for the CDR3: TGCGCCAGCAGCTTGTGGAGCCTACAACTAGATACGCAGTATTTT.

The chain recombines TRBV14 with TRBJ1-1; D ambiguous. The germline V and J ends were trimmed by 4 bases and 5 bases, with 17 bases remaining between them. The CDR3 length is 15 residues. The germline V gene has CDR1 SGHDN and CDR2 FVKESK. This chain's CDR3 is CASSRDSVSGTEAFF. CDR3 DNA: TGTGCCAGCAGCCGGGATTCGGTCTCCGGGACTGAAGCTTTCTTT. The full variable domain, its missing parts supplied by reference TRBV14 and TRBJ1-1, is EAGVTQFPSHSVIEKGQTVTLRCDPISGHDNLYWYRRVMGKEIKFLLHFVKESKQDESGMPNNRFLAERTGGTYSTLKVQPAELEDSGVYFCASSRDSVSGTEAFFGQGTRLTVV.

The chain recombines TRBV5-1 with TRBJ1-1; TRBD1 might be the D (5 bases). Trimming removed 2 bases at V and 3 bases at J, with 11 bases between. The germline V gene encodes CDR1 SGHRS and CDR2 YFSETQ. This CDR3 has 14 residues. The CDR3 DNA reads as TGCGCCAGCAGCTTCCAGGGCCTTGACACTGAAGCTTTCTTT. Translated, it gives CASSFQGLDTEAFF. Full variable domain (remainder filled in from reference TRBV5-1 and TRBJ1-1): KAGVTQTPRYLIKTRGQQVTLSCSPISGHRSVSWYQQTPGQGLQFLFEYFSETQRNKGNFPGRFSGRQFSNSRSEMNVSTLELGDSALYLCASSFQGLDTEAFFGQGTRLTVV.

The chain recombines TRBV28 with TRBJ1-2; D gene unclear. Trimming cost V 6 bases and J 3 bases, with 8 bases left between them. Germline V CDR1 and CDR2: MDHEN, SYDVKM. CDR3 length equals 12 residues. As DNA, the CDR3 is TGTGCCAGCAGGGTGGGAGACTATGGCTACACCTTC. It translates to CASRVGDYGYTF.

This sequence joins TRBV21-1 and TRBJ2-2. TRBV21-1 is a pseudogene segment. The CDR3 loop spans 13 amino acids. In DNA, the CDR3 is TGTGCCAGCATAGGTCGGGTATCCGGGGAGCTGTTTTTT. Its protein is CASIGRVSGELFF.

The chain employs TRBV29-1 and TRBJ2-5; TRBD2 matches at 7 bases. V lost 6 bases and J lost 0; bases outside the gene matches: 10. This CDR3 contains 15 residues. CDR1 and CDR2 from the germline V gene are SQVTM and ANQGSEA. CDR3 coding DNA: TGCAGCGTCGTATTTGCCGGGGGGAACCAAGAGACCCAGTACTTC. Protein sequence: CSVVFAGGNQETQYF.

V is TRBV29-1 and J is TRBJ2-5; 9 bases agree with TRBD2. With 4 bases clipped from V and 7 bases from J, the junction kept 10 bases outside the gene matches. Germline CDR1 SQVTM, CDR2 ANQGSEA. The CDR3 runs 14 residues. This CDR3 is CSVVAGASAGTQYF. CDR3 nucleotide sequence: TGCAGCGTTGTAGCGGGGGCCTCGGCGGGGACCCAGTACTTC.

The chain is built from TRBV24-1 and TRBJ2-3; 10 nucleotides line up with TRBD2. Germline-derived CDR1 and CDR2 are KGHDR and SFDVKD. J lost 2 bases, V lost 7 bases, and 11 bases had no gene match. There are 17 residues in the CDR3. The CDR3 nucleotides are TGTGCCACCAGCGGTCCGTTTAGCGGGAGGTCCACAGATACGCAGTATTTT. It codes for CATSGPFSGRSTDTQYF.

This sequence joins TRBV20-1 and TRBJ2-3; possibly TRBD1 for D (6 bases). The CDR3 has 14 residues. V was pared by 6 bases and J by 1 base, with 14 bases between. The germline CDR1 and CDR2 sequences are DFQATT and SNEGSKA (reference sequence). The CDR3 here is CSAPRDTRTDTQYF. The CDR3 DNA reads as TGCAGTGCACCTCGGGACACCCGCACAGATACGCAGTATTTT.

This chain connects TRBV15 to TRBJ2-1, with 10 positions matching TRBD1. The length of the CDR3 is 15 residues. In germline, CDR1 is LNHNV, CDR2 YYDKDF (reference sequence). Trimming at V came to 1 base and at J to 7 bases, leaving 4 bases not matched to a gene. CDR3 sequence (DNA): TGTGCCACCAGCAGAGTTGGGGACAGGGGTAATGAGCAGTTCTTC. It codes for CATSRVGDRGNEQFF. Full variable domain (rest looked up from reference TRBV15 and TRBJ2-1): DAMVIQNPRYQVTQFGKPVTLSCSQTLNHNVMYWYQQKSSQAPKLLFHYYDKDFNNEADTPDNFQSRRPNTSFCFLDIRSPGLGDTAMYLCATSRVGDRGNEQFFGPGTRLTVL.

The V call is TRBV18, the J call TRBJ2-5; D is unresolved. The V gene lost 2 bases and the J gene lost 3 bases, with 7 bases spanning the gap. This CDR3 has 13 amino acids. Germline values: CDR1 KGHSH, CDR2 LQKENI. The CDR3: CASSPRDKETQYF. The CDR3 DNA sequence: TGTGCCAGCTCACCAAGGGATAAAGAGACCCAGTACTTC.

The V and J genes are TRBV2 and TRBJ2-7; D remains unclear. Trimming cost V 6 bases and J 5 bases, with 14 bases left between them. The length of the CDR3 is 13 residues. Per the germline V gene, CDR1 is SNHLY and CDR2 is FYNNEI. In nucleotides, the CDR3 is TGTGCCAGCAGCTGGGTCACCCCTGACGAGCAGTACTTC. As protein: CASSWVTPDEQYF.

The rearrangement joins TRBV12-3 or TRBV12-4 to TRBJ2-3; TRBD2 might be the D (6 bases). Trimming left V 8 bases short and J 4 bases short, with 13 bases between. CDR3 length equals 13 residues. CDR3 residues: CASRTGSADTQYF. In nucleotides, the CDR3 is TGTGCCAGCCGGACCGGGAGCGCAGATACGCAGTATTTT.

The CDR3, as DNA: TGTGCCAGCGATCCCGCAGGGCAGTACCAAGAGACCCAGTACTTC. As protein: CASDPAGQYQETQYF. The J gene is TRBJ2-5, the V gene TRBV2; D may be TRBD1 (5 bases). The CDR3 consists of 15 residues. V was shortened by 8 bases and J by 0 bases, with 16 bases between the two germline ends. Germline CDR1 is SNHLY and CDR2 is FYNNEI.

This clonotype was seen once. This rearrangement joins TRBV12-3 or TRBV12-4 to TRBJ1-2; tentatively, D is TRBD1 (5 bases). V lost 8 bases to trimming and J lost 8 bases, with 12 bases between them. The length of the CDR3 is 11 residues. The CDR3 loop reads CASGTVAGYTF. CDR3 bases: TGTGCCAGCGGGACCGTGGCCGGCTACACCTTC.